This T cell receptor (beta chain) was sequenced during a study of T cell changes during pregnancy in multiple sclerosis. The germline V gene has CDR1 SGHAT and CDR2 FQNNGV. This CDR3 is built from 14 residues. Trimming took off 3 bases at V and 4 bases at J, with 13 bases between the two ends. This table comes from immunoSEQ multiplex PCR, and its TCRdb copy is limited to in-frame clones, with some not included. Among around 40,000 clones listed, about nine tenths were seen once. The sequencing here drew on CD4+ T cells from peripheral blood mononuclear cells, taken in the second trimester of pregnancy. The V gene is TRBV11-2, the J gene TRBJ2-7; D perhaps matches TRBD2 (5 bases). The clonotype comes from a female donor in good health, enrolled as a control in a pregnancy study. The chain's CDR3 is CASSLRPGLYEQYF. The CDR3 DNA reads as TGTGCCAGCAGCTTGAGGCCGGGGTTATACGAGCAGTACTTC.